The 24 T cell receptor beta chains in this list originate from one sample, sequenced in a study of cytomegalovirus exposure and HLA in healthy donors. The primer mix had 60 Vbeta and 13 Jbeta primers. The method was immunoSEQ multiplex PCR; TCRdb's version includes in-frame clones alone and lacks a portion of them. This sample yields 100,000 or so clones, of which roughly 80% are seen a single time; about 9.4% belongs to the top ten. Material: PBMCs. Receptor source: a man aged 25-45 years in good health and CMV-seropositive.

The chain uses TRBV29-1 and TRBJ2-2, with 7 bases identical to TRBD2. Germline assignment: CDR1 SQVTM and CDR2 ANQGSEA. CDR3 length: 13 amino acids. The ends lost 5 bases at V and 8 bases at J; junction bases unmatched: 8. The CDR3 DNA reads as TGCAGCGTTCTAGGACTAGAAACTGGGGAGCTGTTTTTT. It specifies CSVLGLETGELFF.

The chain links TRBV30 to TRBJ1-1; 9 positions match TRBD1. The CDR3 extends over 14 amino acids. Germline values: CDR1 GTSNPN, CDR2 SVGIG (reference sequence). Losses at the gene ends were 2 bases for V and 10 bases for J; bases not matched to a gene: 11. This chain's CDR3 is CAWSTEGQGIRAFF. CDR3 bases: TGTGCCTGGAGTACCGAGGGACAGGGCATTCGAGCTTTCTTT.

The chain carries TRBV9 and TRBJ1-6; TRBD1 agrees at 7 bases. The CDR3 is 15 residues long. V dropped 2 bases and J dropped 6; count of bases not matched to a gene: 5. Per the germline V gene, CDR1 is SGDLS and CDR2 is YYNGEE. CDR3 amino acids: CASSVRQGGNSPLHF. CDR3 nucleotide sequence: TGTGCCAGCAGCGTCCGACAGGGAGGTAATTCACCCCTCCACTTT.

The DNA of the CDR3 is TGTGCCAGTAGTGAGTGGGGCGACCATAGCAATCAGCCCCAGCATTTT. This encodes CASSEWGDHSNQPQHF. The chain uses TRBV19 and TRBJ1-5; tentatively, D is TRBD1 (5 bases). The CDR3 is 16 amino acids. The V gene lost 5 bases and the J gene lost 0 bases, with 14 bases spanning the gap. From germline, CDR1 is LNHDA and CDR2 SQIVND (reference sequence).

The chain joins TRBV28 to TRBJ2-7, with 16 bases fitting TRBD2. CDR1 is MDHEN, CDR2 SYDVKM, per germline. After removal of 6 bases from V and 4 bases from J, the junction contained 9 bases not matched to a gene. The CDR3 totals 17 residues. The CDR3 sequence: CASSRGTSGGVLYEQYF. Here the CDR3 DNA reads TGTGCCAGCAGCAGAGGGACTAGCGGGGGGGTTTTATACGAGCAGTACTTC.

The chain couples TRBV6-5 to TRBJ2-1, with 7 bases matching TRBD1. Trimming cost V 10 bases and J 4 bases; bases outside gene matches: 7. This CDR3 region has 13 residues. CDR1 is MNHEY and CDR2 is SVGAGI in the germline V gene. CDR3 DNA sequence: TGTGCCACCAAAAGGGGGCAATACAATGAGCAGTTCTTC. Encoded protein: CATKRGQYNEQFF.

The chain combines TRBV30 with TRBJ2-7; D gene unclear. Germline values: CDR1 GTSNPN, CDR2 SVGIG (reference sequence). CDR3 length: 15 residues. The V end lost 0 bases, the J end lost 8 bases, and 20 bases lay between the germline ends. The CDR3 loop is CAWSVFGARPRKQYF. The CDR3 DNA reads as TGTGCCTGGAGTGTATTTGGTGCCAGGCCTCGGAAGCAGTACTTC.

The chain carries TRBV7-8 and TRBJ2-1; 14 bases agree with TRBD2. V was pared by 5 bases and J by 6 bases, with 3 bases of the junction left unmatched. The CDR3 has 15 residues. CDR1 and CDR2 (germline): SGHVS, FQNEAQ. The CDR3 DNA sequence: TGTGCCAGCAGCAGGACTAGCGGGGGGTCCAATGAGCAGTTCTTC. This gives the protein CASSRTSGGSNEQFF.

This clone was counted a single time. The CDR3 DNA is TGCGCCAGCAGCCGAATGACTAACACAGATACGCAGTATTTT. It translates to CASSRMTNTDTQYF. The V gene is TRBV5-1, the J gene TRBJ2-3, with a weak D call TRBD2 (5 bases). The V and J ends lost 4 bases and 2 bases respectively, with 11 bases between them. The germline V gene has CDR1 SGHRS and CDR2 YFSETQ. This CDR3 is built from 14 residues.

The V call is TRBV9, the J call TRBJ2-1; D is ambiguous. CDR3 length: 16 amino acids. The V gene lost 5 bases and the J gene lost 0 bases, with 15 bases spanning the gap. The germline V gene has CDR1 SGDLS and CDR2 YYNGEE. In DNA, the CDR3 is TGTGCCAGCAGTCCCGGGTCCATTAGCTCCTACAATGAGCAGTTCTTC. Amino acids: CASSPGSISSYNEQFF. Together with reference TRBV9 and TRBJ2-1, the CDR3 gives the full variable domain: DSGVTQTPKHLITATGQRVTLRCSPRSGDLSVYWYQQSLDQGLQFLIQYYNGEERAKGNILERFSAQQFPDLHSELNLSSLELGDSALYFCASSPGSISSYNEQFFGPGTRLTVL.

The genes are TRBV30 and TRBJ1-5; D is ambiguous. The V and J ends lost 1 base and 4 bases respectively, with 8 bases between them. Germline loops: CDR1 GTSNPN, CDR2 SVGIG (reference sequence). This CDR3 spans 13 amino acids. DNA for the CDR3: TGTGCCTGGAGTGAAGCCTATAATCAGCCCCAGCATTTT. It translates to CAWSEAYNQPQHF.

The V and J genes are TRBV13 and TRBJ1-5; 7 positions agree with TRBD1. This CDR3 has 14 residues. V lost 4 bases to trimming and J lost 1 base; unmatched junction nucleotides: 1. Germline assignment: CDR1 PRHDT and CDR2 FYEKMQ (reference sequence). The CDR3 here is CASSSRGSNQPQHF. Here the CDR3 DNA reads TGTGCCAGCAGCTCCAGGGGGAGCAATCAGCCCCAGCATTTT.

V gene TRBV7-8 combines with J gene TRBJ1-4; maybe TRBD1 (6 bases). V was pared by 5 bases and J by 5 bases, with 15 bases between. The CDR3 has 15 residues. CDR1 and CDR2 from the germline V gene are SGHVS and FQNEAQ. The CDR3 is CASSQDRSSNEKLFF. In nucleotides, the CDR3 is TGTGCCAGCAGCCAAGACAGGAGTTCGAATGAAAAACTGTTTTTT. The complete variable domain, with remaining parts taken from reference TRBV7-8 and TRBJ1-4, reads GAGVSQSPRYKVAKRGQDVALRCDPISGHVSLFWYQQALGQGPEFLTYFQNEAQLDKSGLPSDRFFAERPEGSVSTLKIQRTQQEDSAVYLCASSQDRSSNEKLFFGSGTQLSVL.

V gene TRBV30 combines with J gene TRBJ1-6; 7 bases map to TRBD1. The CDR3 covers 17 residues. Germline CDR1 is GTSNPN and CDR2 is SVGIG (reference sequence). J gave up 0 bases and V 4 bases, and 9 bases lay outside the gene matches. Here the CDR3 DNA reads TGTGCCTGGACGGCGGGACGGACAGGCTCCTATAATTCACCCCTCCACTTT. It is translated as CAWTAGRTGSYNSPLHF.

V is TRBV7-2 and J is TRBJ2-1; TRBD2 aligns across 10 bases. The germline CDR1 and CDR2 sequences are SGHTA and FQGNSA. Losses at the gene ends were 6 bases for V and 4 bases for J; bases not matched to a gene: 6. The CDR3 totals 15 residues. The CDR3 protein is CASRIAGGGYNEQFF. The CDR3 bases are TGTGCCAGCAGGATAGCGGGGGGTGGGTACAATGAGCAGTTCTTC. Supplemented by reference TRBV7-2 and TRBJ2-1, the full variable domain reads GAGVSQSPSNKVTEKGKDVELRCDPISGHTALYWYRQSLGQGLEFLIYFQGNSAPDKSGLPSDRFSAERTGGSVSTLTIQRTQQEDSAVYLCASRIAGGGYNEQFFGPGTRLTVL.

This chain connects TRBV9 to TRBJ1-2; D is possibly TRBD1 (5 bases). Trimming removed 0 bases from V and 1 base from J, with 10 bases in between. This CDR3 comprises 15 residues. The germline gives CDR1 SGDLS, CDR2 YYNGEE. In nucleotides, the CDR3 is TGTGCCAGCAGCGTAGAAGGGGATCATAACTATGGCTACACCTTC. Protein sequence: CASSVEGDHNYGYTF.

Only a few counts were recorded for this clone. The chain links TRBV29-1 to TRBJ2-7; possibly TRBD1 for D (5 bases). V lost 6 bases and J lost 2, with 17 bases in between. CDR1 and CDR2 from the germline V gene are SQVTM and ANQGSEA. The CDR3 is made up of 14 amino acids. CDR3 residues: CSVGTDSRPYEQYF. The CDR3 DNA reads as TGCAGCGTCGGCACCGACAGCCGACCCTACGAGCAGTACTTC.

V gene TRBV5-1 combines with J gene TRBJ1-4, with D tentatively TRBD1 (6 bases). The CDR3 has 18 amino acids. From germline, CDR1 is SGHRS and CDR2 YFSETQ. V was clipped by 0 bases and J by 0 bases, with 15 bases between them. The CDR3 DNA follows: TGCGCCAGCAGCTTGGGCAGGGGTCTGGGTACAACTAATGAAAAACTGTTTTTT. Its translation is CASSLGRGLGTTNEKLFF.

The chain joins TRBV5-6 to TRBJ2-7; 7 bases are shared with TRBD1. The germline V gene has CDR1 SGHDT and CDR2 YYEEEE. V was pared by 0 bases and J by 1 base, with 1 base of the junction left unmatched. This CDR3 spans 14 amino acids. CDR3 amino acids: CASSLGQGSYEQYF. The CDR3 nucleotides read TGTGCCAGCAGCTTGGGACAGGGTTCCTACGAGCAGTACTTC.

The chain uses TRBV27 and TRBJ1-3; no firm D call. In germline, CDR1 is MNHEY, CDR2 SMNVEV (reference sequence). Deletions cut 6 bases from V and 0 bases from J, with 12 bases between. The CDR3 is 15 amino acids. CDR3 sequence: CASSPGVTSGNTIYF. DNA for the CDR3: TGTGCCAGCAGCCCCGGGGTAACCTCTGGAAACACCATATATTTT.

The gene calls are TRBV7-3 and TRBJ2-5; D call uncertain. The V end lost 1 base, the J end lost 5 bases, and 14 bases lay between the germline ends. The CDR3 has 15 residues. Germline CDR1 reads SGHTA; CDR2 reads FQGTGA. The CDR3 region is CASSLRSGSGETQYF. The CDR3 DNA is TGTGCCAGCAGCTTAAGGAGTGGTAGTGGGGAGACCCAGTACTTC.

The chain joins TRBV28 to TRBJ1-3, with D unresolved. This CDR3 spans 15 amino acids. Germline loops: CDR1 MDHEN, CDR2 SYDVKM. V was cut by 5 bases and J by 0 bases, with 11 bases left in between. The CDR3 coding sequence is TGTGCCAGCAGTGAGGACGGGGTCTCTGGAAACACCATATATTTT. Translation gives CASSEDGVSGNTIYF.

This clone was found a few times. This sample also contains other DNA sequences that code for the same CDR3. The chain has TRBV9 and TRBJ2-2; D gene uncertain. V was shortened by 0 bases and J by 1 base, with 7 bases between the two germline ends. This CDR3 has 15 amino acids. From germline, CDR1 is SGDLS and CDR2 YYNGEE. The CDR3 DNA sequence: TGTGCCAGCAGCGTAGGAGGTCTGAACACCGGGGAGCTGTTTTTT. It yields the protein CASSVGGLNTGELFF.

The chain has TRBV28 and TRBJ2-1; TRBD1 agrees at 8 bases. Germline V lookup: CDR1 MDHEN, CDR2 SYDVKM. V lost 6 bases, J lost 2 bases, and 9 bases stayed unmatched. The CDR3 length is 16 residues. The CDR3 is CASRQLQGATYNEQFF. The CDR3 coding sequence is TGTGCCAGCAGACAACTTCAGGGGGCCACCTACAATGAGCAGTTCTTC.